This TCR beta chain was profiled in a study of blood T cells in healthy people across ages. Germline V CDR1 and CDR2: SGHVS, FNYEAQ. The CDR3 is made up of 17 amino acids. PCR was performed a second time for 7 to 11 cycles using a sample-barcoded 5' primer and a J-beta primer mix. A template-switch adaptor containing 12 random nucleotides labeled each cDNA molecule. TCRdb called the 5' RACE reads again in MiXCR, with one record for every CDR3 protein. The table records 700,000 to 850,000 distinct CDR3 sequences, about 53% of them present only once. Input material: blood. This receptor was identified in a man of 80 years or more in good health. The genes are TRBV7-6 and TRBJ2-7; possible D gene TRBD1, 6 bases. The tail of the sequence fits TRBJ2-5 better, so the J call may be wrong. Here the CDR3 reads CASSLESGQRGQETQYF. The CDR3 nucleotides are TGTGCCAGCAGCTTAGAGTCGGGGCAGAGGGGGCAAGAGACCCAGTACTTC.